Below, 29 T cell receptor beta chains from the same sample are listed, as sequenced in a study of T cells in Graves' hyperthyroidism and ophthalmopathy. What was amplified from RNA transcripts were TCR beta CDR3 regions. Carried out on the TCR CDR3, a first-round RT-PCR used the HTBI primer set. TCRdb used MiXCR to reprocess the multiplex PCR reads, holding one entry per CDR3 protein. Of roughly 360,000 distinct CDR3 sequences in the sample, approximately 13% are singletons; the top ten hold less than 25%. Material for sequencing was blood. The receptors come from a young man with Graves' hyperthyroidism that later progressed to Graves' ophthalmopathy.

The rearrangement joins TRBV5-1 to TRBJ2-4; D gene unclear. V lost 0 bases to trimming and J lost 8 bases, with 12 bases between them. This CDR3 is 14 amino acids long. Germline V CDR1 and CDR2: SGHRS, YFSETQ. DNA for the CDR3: TGCGCCAGCAGCTTGGAAGGGAAGGGATACATTCAGTACTTC. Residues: CASSLEGKGYIQYF.

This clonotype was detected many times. This CDR3 is CASSPQRDQPQHF. CDR3 in DNA: TGTGCCAGCTCACCACAGAGGGATCAGCCCCAGCATTTT. V and J are TRBV18 and TRBJ1-5, with D hard to call. The V gene's germline CDR1 is KGHSH and CDR2 LQKENI. The V end was cut by 1 base, the J end by 5 bases, with 6 bases between. The CDR3 is made up of 13 amino acids. Variable domain in full (rest from reference TRBV18 and TRBJ1-5): NAGVMQNPRHLVRRRGQEARLRCSPMKGHSHVYWYRQLPEEGLKFMVYLQKENIIDESGMPKERFSAEFPKEGPSILRIQQVVRGDSAAYFCASSPQRDQPQHFGDGTRLSIL.

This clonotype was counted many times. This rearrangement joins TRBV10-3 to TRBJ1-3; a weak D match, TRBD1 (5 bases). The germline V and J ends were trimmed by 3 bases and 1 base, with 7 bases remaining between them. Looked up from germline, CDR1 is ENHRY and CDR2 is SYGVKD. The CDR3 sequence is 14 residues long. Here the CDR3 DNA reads TGTGCCATCAGTGATACAGGTTCTGGAAACACCATATATTTT. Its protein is CAISDTGSGNTIYF.

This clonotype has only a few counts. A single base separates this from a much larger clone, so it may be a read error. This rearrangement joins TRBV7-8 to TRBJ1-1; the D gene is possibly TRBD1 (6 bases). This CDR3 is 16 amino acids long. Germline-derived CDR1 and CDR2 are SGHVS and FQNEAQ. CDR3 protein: CASTRRLDSMNTGAFF. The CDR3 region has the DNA TGTGCCAGCACCCGCCGTTTGGACAGCATGAACACTGGAGCTTTCTTT.

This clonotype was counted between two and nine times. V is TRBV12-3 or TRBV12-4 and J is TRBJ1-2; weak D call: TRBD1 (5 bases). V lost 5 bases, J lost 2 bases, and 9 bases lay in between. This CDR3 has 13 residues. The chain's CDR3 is CASSPRENYGYTF. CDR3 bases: TGTGCCAGCAGTCCCAGGGAGAACTATGGCTACACCTTC.

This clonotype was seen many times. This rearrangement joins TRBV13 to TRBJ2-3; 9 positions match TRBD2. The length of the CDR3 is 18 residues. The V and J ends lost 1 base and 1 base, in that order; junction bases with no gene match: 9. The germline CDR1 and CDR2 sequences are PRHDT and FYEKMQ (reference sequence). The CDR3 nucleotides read TGTGCCAGCAGCTTAGCTCTTGGTAGCGGGGGTGGCACAGATACGCAGTATTTT. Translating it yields CASSLALGSGGGTDTQYF. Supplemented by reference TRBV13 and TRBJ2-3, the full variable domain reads AAGVIQSPRHLIKEKRETATLKCYPIPRHDTVYWYQQGPGQDPQFLISFYEKMQSDKGSIPDRFSAQQFSDYHSELNMSSLELGDSALYFCASSLALGSGGGTDTQYFGPGTRLTVL.

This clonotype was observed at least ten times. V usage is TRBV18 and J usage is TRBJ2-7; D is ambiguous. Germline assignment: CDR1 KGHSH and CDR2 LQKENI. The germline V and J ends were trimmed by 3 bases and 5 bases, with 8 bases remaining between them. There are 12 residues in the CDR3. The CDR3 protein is CASSPMVNEQYF. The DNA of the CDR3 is TGTGCCAGCTCACCTATGGTCAACGAGCAGTACTTC.

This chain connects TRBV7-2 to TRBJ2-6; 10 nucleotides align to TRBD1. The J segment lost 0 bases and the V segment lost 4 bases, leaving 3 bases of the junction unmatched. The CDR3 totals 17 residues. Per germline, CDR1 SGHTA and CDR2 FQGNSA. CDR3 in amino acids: CASSSGTGDSGANVLTF. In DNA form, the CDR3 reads TGTGCCAGCAGCTCCGGGACAGGGGACTCTGGGGCCAACGTCCTGACTTTC. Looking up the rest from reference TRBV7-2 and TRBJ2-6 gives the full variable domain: GAGVSQSPSNKVTEKGKDVELRCDPISGHTALYWYRQSLGQGLEFLIYFQGNSAPDKSGLPSDRFSAERTGGSVSTLTIQRTQQEDSAVYLCASSSGTGDSGANVLTFGAGSRLTVL.

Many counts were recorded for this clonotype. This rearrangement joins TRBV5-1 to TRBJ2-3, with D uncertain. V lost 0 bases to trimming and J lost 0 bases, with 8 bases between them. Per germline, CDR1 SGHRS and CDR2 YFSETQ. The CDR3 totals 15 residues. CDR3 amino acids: CASSLGAGSTDTQYF. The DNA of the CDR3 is TGCGCCAGCAGCTTGGGGGCAGGAAGCACAGATACGCAGTATTTT.

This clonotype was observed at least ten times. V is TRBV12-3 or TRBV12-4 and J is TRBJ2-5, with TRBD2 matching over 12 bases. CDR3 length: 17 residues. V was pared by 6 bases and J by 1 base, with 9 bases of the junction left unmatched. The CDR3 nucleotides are TGTGCCAGCAGCCAGATCATACTAGCGGGGGGCCAAGAGACCCAGTACTTC. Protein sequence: CASSQIILAGGQETQYF.

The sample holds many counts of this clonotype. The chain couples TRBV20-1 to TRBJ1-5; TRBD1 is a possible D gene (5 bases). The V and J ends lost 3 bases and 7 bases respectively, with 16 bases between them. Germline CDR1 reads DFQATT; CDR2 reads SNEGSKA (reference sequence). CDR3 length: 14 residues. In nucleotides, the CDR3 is TGCAGTGCTAGTGATGATGGGGCGGTACAGCCCCAGCATTTT. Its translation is CSASDDGAVQPQHF.

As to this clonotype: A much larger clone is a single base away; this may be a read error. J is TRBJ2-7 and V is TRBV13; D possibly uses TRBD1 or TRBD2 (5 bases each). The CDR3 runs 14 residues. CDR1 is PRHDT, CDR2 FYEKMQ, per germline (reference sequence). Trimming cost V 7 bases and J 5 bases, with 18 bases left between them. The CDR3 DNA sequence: TGTGCCAGCAACCCGGGACGGCTAGGCGACGAGCAGTACTTC. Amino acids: CASNPGRLGDEQYF.

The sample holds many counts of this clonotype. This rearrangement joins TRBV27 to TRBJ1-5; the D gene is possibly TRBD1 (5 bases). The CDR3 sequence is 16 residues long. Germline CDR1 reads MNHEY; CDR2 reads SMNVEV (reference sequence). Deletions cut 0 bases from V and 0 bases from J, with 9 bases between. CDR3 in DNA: TGTGCCAGCAGTTTATCAGGACACCTTAGCAATCAGCCCCAGCATTTT. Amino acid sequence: CASSLSGHLSNQPQHF.

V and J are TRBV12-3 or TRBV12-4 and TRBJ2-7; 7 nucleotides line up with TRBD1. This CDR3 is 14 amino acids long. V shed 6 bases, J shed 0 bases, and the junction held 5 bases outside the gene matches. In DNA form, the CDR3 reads TGTGCCAGCAGGCGCCGGGACAGCTCCTACGAGCAGTACTTC. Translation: CASRRRDSSYEQYF.

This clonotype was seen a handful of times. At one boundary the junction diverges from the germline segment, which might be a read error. The CDR3 DNA reads TGTGCTAGCACACAGGATCCGAACACCGGGGAGCTGTTTTTT. Translated, it gives CASTQDPNTGELFF. The chain couples TRBV7-7 to TRBJ2-2; tentative D call: TRBD1 (5 bases). Per germline, CDR1 SSHAT and CDR2 FNYEAQ (reference sequence). This CDR3 has 14 residues.

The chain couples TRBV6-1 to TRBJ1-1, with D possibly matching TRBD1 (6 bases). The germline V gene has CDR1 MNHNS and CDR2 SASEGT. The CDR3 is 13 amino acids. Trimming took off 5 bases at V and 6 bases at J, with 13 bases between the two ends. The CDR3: CASSSRTASEAFF. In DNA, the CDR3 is TGTGCCAGCAGTTCTCGGACAGCATCTGAAGCTTTCTTT.

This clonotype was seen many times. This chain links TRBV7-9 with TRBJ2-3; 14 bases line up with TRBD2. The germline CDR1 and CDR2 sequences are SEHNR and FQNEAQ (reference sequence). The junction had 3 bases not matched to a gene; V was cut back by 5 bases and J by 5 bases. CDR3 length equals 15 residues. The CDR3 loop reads CASSEGLAGVDTQYF. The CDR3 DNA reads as TGTGCCAGCAGCGAGGGACTAGCGGGGGTAGATACGCAGTATTTT.

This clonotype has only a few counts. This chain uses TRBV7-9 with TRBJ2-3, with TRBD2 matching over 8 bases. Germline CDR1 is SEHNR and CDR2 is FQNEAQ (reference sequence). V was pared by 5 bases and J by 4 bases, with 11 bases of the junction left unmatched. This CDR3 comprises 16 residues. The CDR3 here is CASSITSGLRPDTQYF. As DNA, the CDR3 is TGTGCCAGCAGCATTACTAGCGGACTTCGGCCAGATACGCAGTATTTT.

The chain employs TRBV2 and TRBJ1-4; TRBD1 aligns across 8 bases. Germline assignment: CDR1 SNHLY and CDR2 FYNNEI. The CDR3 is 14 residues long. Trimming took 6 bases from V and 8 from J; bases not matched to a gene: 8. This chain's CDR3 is CASSRDRGAEKLFF. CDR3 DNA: TGTGCCAGCAGCCGAGACAGGGGAGCGGAAAAACTGTTTTTT. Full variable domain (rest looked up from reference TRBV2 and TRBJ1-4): EPEVTQTPSHQVTQMGQEVILRCVPISNHLYFYWYRQILGQKVEFLVSFYNNEISEKSEIFDDQFSVERPDGSNFTLKIRSTKLEDSAMYFCASSRDRGAEKLFFGSGTQLSVL.

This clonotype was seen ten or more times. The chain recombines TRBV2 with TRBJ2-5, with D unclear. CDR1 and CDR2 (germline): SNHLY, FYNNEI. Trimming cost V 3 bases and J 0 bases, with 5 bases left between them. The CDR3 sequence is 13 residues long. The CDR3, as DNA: TGTGCCAGCAGTGACGTCTACCAAGAGACCCAGTACTTC. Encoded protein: CASSDVYQETQYF.

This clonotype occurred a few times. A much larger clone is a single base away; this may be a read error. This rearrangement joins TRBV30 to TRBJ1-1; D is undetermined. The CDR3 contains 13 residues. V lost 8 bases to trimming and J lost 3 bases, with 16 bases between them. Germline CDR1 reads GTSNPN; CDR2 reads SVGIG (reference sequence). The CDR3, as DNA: TGTGCCCCAATTAGGTGGGCCGACACTGAAGCTTTCTTT. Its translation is CAPIRWADTEAFF.

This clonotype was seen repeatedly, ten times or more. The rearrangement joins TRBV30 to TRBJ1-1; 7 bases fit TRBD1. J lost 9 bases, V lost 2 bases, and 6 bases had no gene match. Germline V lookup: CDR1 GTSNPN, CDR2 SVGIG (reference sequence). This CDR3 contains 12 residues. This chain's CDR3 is CAWSTGQAKAFF. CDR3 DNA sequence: TGTGCCTGGAGTACAGGACAGGCGAAAGCTTTCTTT.

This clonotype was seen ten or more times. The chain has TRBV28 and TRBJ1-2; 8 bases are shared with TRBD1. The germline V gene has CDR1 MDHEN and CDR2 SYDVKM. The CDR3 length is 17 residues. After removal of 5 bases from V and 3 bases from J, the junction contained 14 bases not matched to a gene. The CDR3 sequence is CASSPGTGGLFYYGYTF. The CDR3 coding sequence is TGTGCCAGCAGTCCAGGGACAGGCGGTCTTTTCTACTATGGCTACACCTTC.

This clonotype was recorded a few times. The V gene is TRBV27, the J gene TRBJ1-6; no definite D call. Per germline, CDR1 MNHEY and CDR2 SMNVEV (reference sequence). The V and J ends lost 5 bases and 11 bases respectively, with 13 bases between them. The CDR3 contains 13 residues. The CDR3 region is CASSASPEPPLHF. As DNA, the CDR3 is TGTGCCAGCAGTGCCTCTCCTGAGCCACCCCTCCACTTT.

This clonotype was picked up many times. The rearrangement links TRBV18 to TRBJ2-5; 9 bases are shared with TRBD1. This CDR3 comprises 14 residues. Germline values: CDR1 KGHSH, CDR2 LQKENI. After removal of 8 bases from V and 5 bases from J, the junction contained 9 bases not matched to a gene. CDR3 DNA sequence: TGTGCCAGCGCCTGGGGACAGGGAGCTGAGACCCAGTACTTC. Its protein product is CASAWGQGAETQYF. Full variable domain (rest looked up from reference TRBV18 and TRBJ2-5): NAGVMQNPRHLVRRRGQEARLRCSPMKGHSHVYWYRQLPEEGLKFMVYLQKENIIDESGMPKERFSAEFPKEGPSILRIQQVVRGDSAAYFCASAWGQGAETQYFGPGTRLLVL.

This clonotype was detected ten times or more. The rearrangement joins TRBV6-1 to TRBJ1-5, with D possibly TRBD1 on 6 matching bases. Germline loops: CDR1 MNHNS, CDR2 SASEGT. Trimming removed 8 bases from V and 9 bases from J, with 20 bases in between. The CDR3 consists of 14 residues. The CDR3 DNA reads TGTGCCAGCTCCTTACAGGGTAGGGGAACGCCCCAGCATTTT. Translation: CASSLQGRGTPQHF.

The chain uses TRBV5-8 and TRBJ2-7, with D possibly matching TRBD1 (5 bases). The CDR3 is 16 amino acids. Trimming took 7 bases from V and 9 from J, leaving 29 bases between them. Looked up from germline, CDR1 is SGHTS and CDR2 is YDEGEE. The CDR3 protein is CASRLVLERTWGGQYF. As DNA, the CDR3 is TGTGCCAGCCGCCTTGTGTTGGAGCGAACGTGGGGCGGGCAGTACTTC.

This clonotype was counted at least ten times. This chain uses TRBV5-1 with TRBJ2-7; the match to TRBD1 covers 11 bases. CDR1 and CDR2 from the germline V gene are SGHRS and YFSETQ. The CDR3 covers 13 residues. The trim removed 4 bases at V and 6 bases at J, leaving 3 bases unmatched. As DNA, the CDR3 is TGCGCCAGCAGCAAGGGACAGGGGGGCGAGCAGTACTTC. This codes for CASSKGQGGEQYF.

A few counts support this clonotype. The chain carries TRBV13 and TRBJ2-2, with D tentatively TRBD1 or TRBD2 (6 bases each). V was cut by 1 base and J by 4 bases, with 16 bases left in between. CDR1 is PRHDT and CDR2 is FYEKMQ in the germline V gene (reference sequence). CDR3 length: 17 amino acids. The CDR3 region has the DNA TGTGCCAGCAGCTTAGAGGCGTTCGGGGGCCCCACCGGGGAGCTGTTTTTT. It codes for CASSLEAFGGPTGELFF.